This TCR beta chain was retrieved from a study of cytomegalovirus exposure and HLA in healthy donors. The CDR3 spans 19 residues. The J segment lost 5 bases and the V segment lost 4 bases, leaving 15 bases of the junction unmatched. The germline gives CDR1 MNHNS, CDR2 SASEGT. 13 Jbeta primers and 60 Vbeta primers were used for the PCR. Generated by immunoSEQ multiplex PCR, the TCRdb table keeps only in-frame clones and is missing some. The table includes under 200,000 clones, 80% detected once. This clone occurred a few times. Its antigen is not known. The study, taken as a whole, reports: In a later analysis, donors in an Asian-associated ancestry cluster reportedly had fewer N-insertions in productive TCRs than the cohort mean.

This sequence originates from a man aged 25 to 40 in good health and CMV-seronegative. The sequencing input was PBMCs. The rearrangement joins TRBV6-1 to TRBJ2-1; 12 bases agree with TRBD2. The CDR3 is CASSAGFLAGGPQDNEQFF. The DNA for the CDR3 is TGTGCCAGCAGTGCAGGGTTCCTAGCGGGAGGGCCACAAGACAATGAGCAGTTCTTC.